The rows below give T cell receptor beta chains drawn from one sample of a study of T cells after yellow fever vaccination. TCRdb fed the 5' RACE reads into MiXCR, producing one record per CDR3 protein. The sample yields about 360,000 distinct CDR3 sequences, 6% to 8% seen once. The specimen was PBMCs, collected 5 days after the yellow fever booster vaccination. Receptors originate from a man under 40 who received the YFV17D yellow fever vaccine. Both conserved end residues are part of each CDR3. D genes are given only for firm matches. Clone size is given for some rows only: seen once, a few or many times, or a class if the clone is expanded.

clone size,J gene,CDR3 length,V gene,D gene,CDR3 DNA,CDR3 protein
-,TRBJ2-5,11,TRBV29-1,-,TGCAGCGGCTTCCAGGGCGGGACCCAGTACTTC,CSGFQGGTQYF
few,TRBJ1-3,17,TRBV7-2,-,TGTGCCAGCAGCTCTGGACTGGCAAGGGTGGCTGGAAACACCATATATTTT,CASSSGLARVAGNTIYF
many,TRBJ2-1,13,TRBV7-2,TRBD1,TGTGCCAGCAGCGCTTACAGGGGAAATGAGCAGTTCTTC,CASSAYRGNEQFF
many,TRBJ1-1,14,TRBV5-6,-,TGTGCCAGCAGCTTGCGTCAGGGGAACACTGAAGCTTTCTTT,CASSLRQGNTEAFF
few,TRBJ2-1,17,TRBV19,TRBD1,TGTGCCAGTAGTTTCCCAGACCAGGGGGACTCCTACAATGAGCAGTTCTTC,CASSFPDQGDSYNEQFF
few,TRBJ2-3,14,TRBV20-1,-,TGCAGTGCTATGCTGGAAGCTAGCACAGATACGCAGTATTTT,CSAMLEASTDTQYF
many,TRBJ2-7,17,TRBV12-3/TRBV12-4,-,TGTGCCAGCAGTTTAATCTATCGTACGGGAGCCGGTTACGAGCAGTACTTC,CASSLIYRTGAGYEQYF
few,TRBJ2-6,21,TRBV11-3,-,TGTGCCAGCAGCTCTCTGTCCACGATCCAGGGTTTTCGCCCCGGGGCCAACGTCCTGACTTTC,CASSSLSTIQGFRPGANVLTF
many,TRBJ2-2,15,TRBV5-1,-,TGCGCCAGCAGCCTCCTGAGCGGAAACACCGGGGAGCTGTTTTTT,CASSLLSGNTGELFF
few,TRBJ2-1,16,TRBV19,TRBD2,TGTGCCAGTAGTATAGCGGGAGGGGGACTTTACAATGAGCAGTTCTTC,CASSIAGGGLYNEQFF
-,TRBJ1-5,17,TRBV20-1,TRBD1,TGCAGTGCACTCGACAGGGGTTTCCCCAATAGCAATCAGCCCCAGCATTTT,CSALDRGFPNSNQPQHF
many,TRBJ1-4,15,TRBV2,TRBD1,TGTGCCAGCAAGTCAGGGGGGTTAGCTAATGAAAAACTGTTTTTT,CASKSGGLANEKLFF
many,TRBJ2-3,14,TRBV29-1,-,TGCAGCGTTGAAGCAGGGAGTTGGGCAGATACGCAGTATTTT,CSVEAGSWADTQYF
few,TRBJ2-2,16,TRBV11-2,-,TGTGCCAGCAGCCCAAATAATCATCCCCGGACCGGGGAGCTGTTTTTT,CASSPNNHPRTGELFF
-,TRBJ2-1,13,TRBV4-3,-,TGCGCCAGCAGCCAAGAGTTTAGGAATGAGCAGTTCTTC,CASSQEFRNEQFF
-,TRBJ2-4,14,TRBV14,TRBD2,TGTGCCAGCAGCAGTCTAGCGGGCGGAAACATTCAGTACTTC,CASSSLAGGNIQYF
few,TRBJ2-5,17,TRBV3-1,TRBD2,TGTGCCAGCAGCCAAGCGGTTAGCGGGAGAGCACAAGAGACCCAGTACTTC,CASSQAVSGRAQETQYF
few,TRBJ1-2,14,TRBV7-2,-,TGTGCCAGCAGCTTAGACAGGAATGACTATGGCTACACCTTC,CASSLDRNDYGYTF
many,TRBJ2-2,15,TRBV5-1,-,TGCGCCAGCAGCTCGCCTAGCGCAAACACCGGGGAGCTGTTTTTT,CASSSPSANTGELFF